This T cell receptor beta chain was obtained from a study of blood T cell repertoires in COVID-19. Study in general: Nucleic acid was either cDNA or gDNA, and it came from T cells, B-cell-depleted T cells, or PBMCs.

About this clone: The sample has other DNA sequences that encode this CDR3 too.

Participant ages covered roughly 18 to 89 years across some 25 US areas. Symptom resolution, clearance, or two negative PCRs marked the recovered donors of Cohort 3. In the authors' methods: The assay estimated nucleated cells by amplifying reference gene primers. Only in-frame clones appear in the TCRdb table, and some are missing; sequencing was by immunoSEQ multiplex PCR. V and J calls plus clone size are reproduced from that table; the DNA served to infer D and trimming. The table includes some 250,000 clones, 65% to 90% detected once. The receptor was derived from a man younger than 35 who had recovered from COVID-19. Sequenced material: PBMCs or T cells enriched from blood (not recorded which).

The CDR3 loop is CASSYSTGYEQYF. CDR3 in DNA: TGTGCCAGCAGTTACTCGACAGGCTACGAGCAGTACTTC. The V call is TRBV6-5, the J call TRBJ2-7, with a tentative D call TRBD1 (6 bases). V was trimmed by 0 bases and J by 3 bases, leaving 6 bases between them. CDR1 is MNHEY and CDR2 is SVGAGI in the germline V gene. The CDR3 totals 13 residues.